Below, 25 T cell receptor beta chains from the same sample are listed, as sequenced in a study of blood T cell repertoires in COVID-19. Sequencing used immunoSEQ multiplex PCR; TCRdb keeps in-frame clones, though not all of them. This sample has about 240,000 clones, with roughly 90% found just once. The sample taken for sequencing was peripheral blood. Receptors were obtained from a man aged 55-75 years who had recovered from COVID-19.

The V call is TRBV11-2, the J call TRBJ1-6, with 9 nucleotides matching TRBD1. In germline, CDR1 is SGHAT, CDR2 FQNNGV. The CDR3 has 16 amino acids. V shed 4 bases, J shed 10 bases, and the junction held 11 bases outside the gene matches. CDR3 loop: CASSYRDRVGRSPLHF. Written as DNA, the CDR3 is TGTGCCAGCAGCTACCGGGACAGGGTAGGGCGGTCACCCCTCCACTTT.

The genes are TRBV6-5 and TRBJ1-2; TRBD1 is a possible D gene (6 bases). Trimming took 6 bases from V and 2 from J, leaving 16 bases between them. CDR3 length: 15 residues. Germline V gene lookup returns CDR1 MNHEY and CDR2 SVGAGI. The CDR3 reads CASRNKVDRNYGYTF. The CDR3, as DNA: TGTGCCAGCAGGAACAAAGTAGACAGGAACTATGGCTACACCTTC.

The chain uses TRBV28 and TRBJ1-2; 10 bases are a match to TRBD1. Unmatched junction bases numbered 2, after V lost 5 bases and J lost 8 bases. The CDR3 is made up of 12 amino acids. Germline CDR1 is MDHEN and CDR2 is SYDVKM. This chain's CDR3 is CASSRTGGGYTF. CDR3 DNA sequence: TGTGCCAGCAGTCGGACAGGGGGAGGCTACACCTTC.

The chain recombines TRBV18 with TRBJ1-3; tentative D call: TRBD1 (5 bases). The V gene lost 3 bases and the J gene lost 1 base, with 16 bases spanning the gap. Per the germline V gene, CDR1 is KGHSH and CDR2 is LQKENI. This CDR3 has 17 amino acids. The CDR3 DNA reads TGTGCCAGCTCACCGGTCGGACACCCCGGGTCTGGAAACACCATATATTTT. The encoded protein is CASSPVGHPGSGNTIYF.

The genes are TRBV28 and TRBJ1-5; perhaps TRBD1 as D (6 bases). Germline CDR1 reads MDHEN; CDR2 reads SYDVKM. The CDR3 consists of 15 residues. Trimming took off 6 bases at V and 3 bases at J, with 15 bases between the two ends. The CDR3, as DNA: TGTGCCAGCAGCCAGGCAGGGGCCTCCAATCAGCCCCAGCATTTT. It encodes CASSQAGASNQPQHF.

The V gene is TRBV7-8, the J gene TRBJ1-2; 7 nucleotides line up with TRBD1. Germline CDR1 reads SGHVS; CDR2 reads FQNEAQ. The ends lost 5 bases at V and 4 bases at J; junction bases unmatched: 10. CDR3 length: 15 amino acids. The CDR3 DNA is TGTGCCAGCAGCGGAGGCACACAGGGGACCTATGGCTACACCTTC. This encodes CASSGGTQGTYGYTF.

This chain joins TRBV18 and TRBJ1-1; D is unclear. The CDR3 length is 15 residues. Germline V CDR1 and CDR2: KGHSH, LQKENI. V lost 6 bases and J lost 1, with 15 bases in between. The CDR3 sequence is CASSLRREANTEAFF. In DNA form, the CDR3 reads TGTGCCAGCTCGCTTCGCCGGGAGGCGAACACTGAAGCTTTCTTT.

The rearrangement joins TRBV5-8 to TRBJ1-6; 9 positions agree with TRBD1. The trim removed 4 bases at V and 7 bases at J, leaving 12 bases unmatched. Looked up from germline, CDR1 is SGHTS and CDR2 is YDEGEE. The CDR3 has 17 residues. CDR3 in DNA: TGTGCCAGCAGCGTGACCTCCCCGGGACAGGGCAATTCACCCCTCCACTTT. Its translation: CASSVTSPGQGNSPLHF. Together with reference TRBV5-8 and TRBJ1-6, the CDR3 gives the full variable domain: EAGVTQSPTHLIKTRGQQATLRCSPISGHTSVYWYQQALGLGLQFLLWYDEGEERNRGNFPPRFSGRQFPNYSSELNVNALELEDSALYLCASSVTSPGQGNSPLHFGNGTRLTVT.

The chain has TRBV11-2 and TRBJ2-2, with a possible D match to TRBD1 (6 bases). The V and J ends lost 5 bases and 1 base respectively, with 14 bases between them. Looked up from germline, CDR1 is SGHAT and CDR2 is FQNNGV. The CDR3 covers 16 residues. In DNA, the CDR3 is TGTGCCAGCAGCCGCTCAGAGACAGGGAACACCGGGGAGCTGTTTTTT. Translated, it gives CASSRSETGNTGELFF. The whole variable domain, filled in from reference TRBV11-2 and TRBJ2-2, reads EAGVAQSPRYKIIEKRQSVAFWCNPISGHATLYWYQQILGQGPKLLIQFQNNGVVDDSQLPKDRFSAERLKGVDSTLKIQPAKLEDSAVYLCASSRSETGNTGELFFGEGSRLTVL.

This rearrangement joins TRBV5-1 to TRBJ1-2; tentatively, D is TRBD1 (5 bases). V lost 6 bases and J 2 bases, leaving 14 bases between the germline ends. Germline V gene data show CDR1 as SGHRS and CDR2 as YFSETQ. The CDR3 extends over 14 amino acids. CDR3 residues: CASKLQVTNYGYTF. The CDR3 coding sequence is TGCGCCAGCAAACTACAGGTTACCAACTATGGCTACACCTTC.

The chain is built from TRBV19 and TRBJ1-2, with D maybe TRBD1 (6 bases). There are 13 residues in the CDR3. Trimming cost V 6 bases and J 6 bases, with 14 bases left between them. CDR1 is LNHDA and CDR2 is SQIVND in the germline V gene (reference sequence). The CDR3 sequence is CASSPRQVNGYTF. The CDR3 bases are TGTGCCAGTAGCCCCCGACAGGTAAATGGCTACACCTTC.

The genes are TRBV29-1 and TRBJ2-1, with D maybe TRBD1 (6 bases). CDR3 size: 15 residues. V was trimmed by 3 bases and J by 1 base, leaving 13 bases between them. CDR1 and CDR2 (germline): SQVTM, ANQGSEA. CDR3 sequence (DNA): TGCAGCGTTGATACCGGACAGTTTTCCTACAATGAGCAGTTCTTC. It codes for CSVDTGQFSYNEQFF.

This rearrangement joins TRBV2 to TRBJ2-7; D is possibly TRBD2 (6 bases). The CDR3 totals 14 residues. Trimming took off 7 bases at V and 0 bases at J, with 13 bases between the two ends. Germline loops: CDR1 SNHLY, CDR2 FYNNEI. The CDR3 nucleotides are TGTGCCAGCAAATGGGCGGGATCCTCCTACGAGCAGTACTTC. It codes for CASKWAGSSYEQYF.

The genes are TRBV3-1 (or the pseudogene TRBV3-2) and TRBJ2-7, with a possible D match to TRBD1 (6 bases). CDR1 and CDR2 (germline): LGHDT, YNNKEL (reference sequence). The CDR3 runs 17 residues. Trimming took off 1 base at V and 3 bases at J, with 19 bases between the two ends. CDR3 residues: CASSQGQLRTEYYEQYF. CDR3 DNA sequence: TGTGCCAGCAGCCAAGGACAGTTGCGGACAGAATACTACGAGCAGTACTTC.

V gene TRBV5-1 combines with J gene TRBJ2-1; a weak D match, TRBD1 (5 bases). Trimming took 0 bases from V and 1 from J, leaving 14 bases between them. CDR3 length equals 17 residues. Germline CDR1 SGHRS, CDR2 YFSETQ. CDR3 nucleotides: TGCGCCAGCAGCTTGGAAAGGGGCGGACGATCCTACAATGAGCAGTTCTTC. Translation gives CASSLERGGRSYNEQFF.

Here the CDR3 reads CATSSGGGGNQPQHF. The CDR3 DNA reads as TGTGCCACCAGCAGTGGAGGGGGCGGCAATCAGCCCCAGCATTTT. The chain recombines TRBV15 with TRBJ1-5, with 7 bases identical to TRBD1. The CDR3 has 15 residues. Germline assignment: CDR1 LNHNV and CDR2 YYDKDF (reference sequence). With V trimmed by 3 bases and J by 2 bases, 4 bases remained unmatched.

V is TRBV5-1 and J is TRBJ2-5; no reliable D call. Trimming removed 4 bases at V and 5 bases at J, with 9 bases between. Germline V gene sequence: CDR1 SGHRS, CDR2 YFSETQ. The CDR3 length is 12 residues. The CDR3 DNA follows: TGCGCCAGCAGCCGGTCGTTGGAGACCCAGTACTTC. It translates to CASSRSLETQYF. Based on the CDR3 plus reference TRBV5-1 and TRBJ2-5, the full variable domain is KAGVTQTPRYLIKTRGQQVTLSCSPISGHRSVSWYQQTPGQGLQFLFEYFSETQRNKGNFPGRFSGRQFSNSRSEMNVSTLELGDSALYLCASSRSLETQYFGPGTRLLVL.

With respect to this clone: Other DNA sequences in this sample translate to the same CDR3. This chain links TRBV5-1 with TRBJ2-5; D is uncertain. The V gene lost 0 bases and the J gene lost 5 bases, with 8 bases spanning the gap. The CDR3 spans 13 residues. Germline CDR1 is SGHRS and CDR2 is YFSETQ. CDR3 in amino acids: CASSLGLVETQYF. In DNA form, the CDR3 reads TGCGCCAGCAGCTTGGGCCTAGTTGAGACCCAGTACTTC.

This chain joins TRBV3-1 (or the pseudogene TRBV3-2) and TRBJ1-5; D might be TRBD1 (5 bases). The CDR3 length is 17 residues. In germline, CDR1 is LGHDT, CDR2 YNNKEL (reference sequence). V was clipped by 1 base and J by 1 base, with 14 bases between them. The CDR3 loop is CASSQGGWGVSNQPQHF. The CDR3 DNA sequence: TGTGCCAGCAGCCAAGGGGGTTGGGGGGTCAGCAATCAGCCCCAGCATTTT.

The chain uses TRBV5-1 and TRBJ1-6; 10 bases are shared with TRBD1. This CDR3 spans 15 amino acids. Germline V CDR1 and CDR2: SGHRS, YFSETQ. Trimming took 4 bases from V and 10 from J; bases not matched to a gene: 8. Written as DNA, the CDR3 is TGCGCCAGCAGCCGGGGGACAGGGGACGTCTCACCCCTCCACTTT. Translated: CASSRGTGDVSPLHF.

The genes are TRBV6-2 or TRBV6-3 and TRBJ1-5, with TRBD1 matching over 9 bases. This CDR3 is built from 15 residues. From germline, CDR1 is MNHEY and CDR2 SVGEGT. The ends lost 5 bases at V and 7 bases at J; junction bases unmatched: 9. In DNA form, the CDR3 reads TGTGCCAGCAGTCCACTCGGACAGGGGACCCAGCCCCAGCATTTT. This codes for CASSPLGQGTQPQHF.

The chain is built from TRBV28 and TRBJ2-2; D might be TRBD2 (7 bases). With 6 bases removed from V and 6 bases from J, the gap between germline ends came to 17 bases. The CDR3 loop spans 15 amino acids. Germline V CDR1 and CDR2: MDHEN, SYDVKM. The CDR3 DNA sequence: TGTGCCAGCAGCCTAGGGGCGGGGGCCCCCGGGGAGCTGTTTTTT. Amino acid sequence: CASSLGAGAPGELFF.

This chain joins TRBV29-1 and TRBJ2-4; 9 bases align to TRBD1. Germline assignment: CDR1 SQVTM and CDR2 ANQGSEA. The CDR3 covers 15 residues. Trimming cost V 4 bases and J 0 bases; bases outside gene matches: 4. The CDR3 DNA reads TGCAGCGTTGCCGGGACAGGGCTAGCCAAAAACATTCAGTACTTC. Amino acids: CSVAGTGLAKNIQYF.

This chain joins TRBV30 and TRBJ1-2; D is perhaps TRBD1 (6 bases). The CDR3 sequence is 15 residues long. Trimming pared 5 bases from V and 3 bases from J, leaving 19 bases between. Germline CDR1 and CDR2: GTSNPN and SVGIG (reference sequence). The chain's CDR3 is CAWGYWARGHYGYTF. Written as DNA, the CDR3 is TGTGCCTGGGGCTATTGGGCCAGGGGACACTATGGCTACACCTTC.

The rearrangement links TRBV9 to TRBJ2-2, with D tentatively TRBD1 (6 bases). CDR3 length equals 17 residues. The germline V gene encodes CDR1 SGDLS and CDR2 YYNGEE. Trimming pared 5 bases from V and 2 bases from J, leaving 19 bases between. The CDR3 region has the DNA TGTGCCAGCAGTCACTCTGGACAGAGCCACAACACCGGGGAGCTGTTTTTT. It translates to CASSHSGQSHNTGELFF.